Below are 14 T cell receptor beta chains sequenced from a single sample in a study of response to subunit inactivated influenza vaccine. TCRdb reprocessed the RT-PCR reads with MiXCR, giving one entry per CDR3 protein. This sample has hundreds of thousands of distinct CDR3 sequences, with about 15% found just once. Sequences were derived from PBMCs from blood, sampled 14 to 15 days before vaccination. These receptors all come from a man between 45 and 60 years old who received an inactivated influenza vaccine.

This clonotype was detected a few times. The V call is TRBV7-9, the J call TRBJ2-2, with 9 positions matching TRBD1. Germline assignment: CDR1 SEHNR and CDR2 FQNEAQ (reference sequence). The length of the CDR3 is 15 residues. After removal of 6 bases from V and 7 bases from J, the junction contained 9 bases not matched to a gene. This chain's CDR3 is CASSVGTGQSGELFF. DNA for the CDR3: TGTGCCAGCAGTGTTGGGACAGGGCAGAGCGGGGAGCTGTTTTTT.

This clonotype came up a few times. V and J are TRBV7-9 and TRBJ2-7, with D possibly TRBD1 on 6 matching bases. CDR3 size: 12 residues. Per the germline V gene, CDR1 is SEHNR and CDR2 is FQNEAQ (reference sequence). V lost 3 bases to trimming and J lost 6 bases, with 9 bases between them. The CDR3, as DNA: TGTGCCAGCAGCTTCAACAGGGTCGAGCAGTACTTC. It codes for CASSFNRVEQYF.

This clonotype was detected only a few times. The chain recombines TRBV3-1 with TRBJ2-7, with D perhaps matching TRBD1 (5 bases). CDR1 LGHDT and CDR2 YNNKEL come from the germline V gene (reference sequence). The CDR3 consists of 15 residues. The V end was cut by 4 bases, the J end by 3 bases, with 16 bases between. The CDR3 loop reads CASSRLQGKGYEQYF. The DNA of the CDR3 is TGTGCCAGCAGCCGTTTGCAGGGAAAAGGCTACGAGCAGTACTTC.

V usage is TRBV27 and J usage is TRBJ2-5; 7 bases align to TRBD2. This CDR3 comprises 13 residues. The ends lost 6 bases at V and 10 bases at J; junction bases unmatched: 11. Germline V gene sequence: CDR1 MNHEY, CDR2 SMNVEV (reference sequence). For the CDR3, the DNA is TGTGCCAGCAGCGGGGGGAGCCGGAGTGACCAGTACTTC. Amino acids: CASSGGSRSDQYF.

CDR3 coding DNA: TGCGCCAGCAGCTCCCGGACAGGCGGGTTTGGGGCCAACGTCCTGACTTTC. This gives the protein CASSSRTGGFGANVLTF. This chain uses TRBV5-1 with TRBJ2-6; TRBD1 agrees at 7 bases. V was clipped by 3 bases and J by 3 bases; unmatched bases: 9. Germline loops: CDR1 SGHRS, CDR2 YFSETQ. The CDR3 length is 17 residues.

The rearrangement uses TRBV7-8 and TRBJ2-2; TRBD1 aligns across 7 bases. The CDR3 sequence is 16 residues long. From germline, CDR1 is SGHVS and CDR2 FQNEAQ. The V gene end was trimmed by 5 bases and the J gene end by 1 base; junction bases not matched to a gene: 7. The CDR3 nucleotides are TGTGCCAGCAGCCCCAGGGGGTTAAAGAACACCGGGGAGCTGTTTTTT. Translated, it gives CASSPRGLKNTGELFF.

This clonotype appeared a few times. This chain links TRBV4-3 with TRBJ1-6, with D perhaps TRBD1 (5 bases). CDR3 length: 16 residues. Germline values: CDR1 LGHNA, CDR2 YSLEER. The V and J ends lost 0 bases and 3 bases respectively, with 9 bases between them. CDR3 amino acids: CASSQERGSYNSPLHF. The CDR3 DNA reads as TGCGCCAGCAGCCAAGAAAGGGGAAGCTATAATTCACCCCTCCACTTT.

Remarks on this clonotype: An end of the junction differs from the germline gene, which may be a read error. The V call is TRBV20-1, the J call TRBJ2-3; TRBD1 matches at 7 bases. Germline values: CDR1 DFQATT, CDR2 SNEGSKA (reference sequence). The CDR3 runs 16 residues. Written as DNA, the CDR3 is TGCTGTGCTAGAGCTCCGACAGGGCACCGCACAGATACGCAGTATTTT. Translated: CCARAPTGHRTDTQYF.

This chain's CDR3 is CASSLAGGPREQYF. In DNA, the CDR3 is TGTGCCAGCAGTTTAGCGGGAGGGCCGAGAGAGCAGTACTTC. This chain links TRBV12-3 or TRBV12-4 with TRBJ2-7, with 7 bases lining up with TRBD2. V shed 0 bases, J shed 7 bases, and the junction held 6 bases outside the gene matches. The CDR3 runs 14 residues.

In this sample, this clonotype turned up a few times. The chain employs TRBV10-3 and TRBJ1-5; 8 bases fit TRBD1. The CDR3 runs to 15 residues. Losses at the gene ends were 5 bases for V and 7 bases for J; bases not matched to a gene: 10. CDR1 is ENHRY, CDR2 SYGVKD, per germline. CDR3 loop: CAISPQGARGQPQHF. CDR3 in DNA: TGTGCCATCAGTCCCCAGGGGGCCAGGGGACAGCCCCAGCATTTT.

This clonotype was picked up a small number of times. The V and J genes are TRBV5-1 and TRBJ2-7; 11 nucleotides align to TRBD1. Germline assignment: CDR1 SGHRS and CDR2 YFSETQ. The CDR3 is 14 amino acids. V was clipped by 3 bases and J by 6 bases; unmatched bases: 5. CDR3 sequence: CASSSTGTGGEQYF. CDR3 nucleotide sequence: TGCGCCAGCAGCTCCACCGGGACAGGGGGCGAGCAGTACTTC. The whole variable domain, filled in from reference TRBV5-1 and TRBJ2-7, reads KAGVTQTPRYLIKTRGQQVTLSCSPISGHRSVSWYQQTPGQGLQFLFEYFSETQRNKGNFPGRFSGRQFSNSRSEMNVSTLELGDSALYLCASSSTGTGGEQYFGPGTRLTVT.

In its sample, this clonotype was seen a few times. The chain employs TRBV7-2 and TRBJ2-1; 8 bases match TRBD1. Germline V gene lookup returns CDR1 SGHTA and CDR2 FQGNSA. The CDR3 runs to 14 residues. The V and J ends lost 5 bases and 4 bases, in that order; junction bases with no gene match: 4. The CDR3 here is CASSKGQEYNEQFF. Written as DNA, the CDR3 is TGTGCCAGCAGCAAGGGACAGGAGTACAATGAGCAGTTCTTC.

This clonotype was found a few times. The chain joins TRBV7-2 to TRBJ2-2; unclear D gene. Germline V gene sequence: CDR1 SGHTA, CDR2 FQGNSA. Trimming took off 5 bases at V and 6 bases at J, with 13 bases between the two ends. The CDR3 is 14 amino acids. This CDR3 reads CASSRVRVAGELFF. The CDR3 DNA follows: TGTGCCAGCAGCCGGGTTCGGGTGGCCGGGGAGCTGTTTTTT.

The chain links TRBV5-1 to TRBJ1-1; TRBD1 is a possible D gene (6 bases). The CDR3 is 13 amino acids. Looked up from germline, CDR1 is SGHRS and CDR2 is YFSETQ. The ends were cut back, 5 bases at V and 1 base at J, with 9 bases in the middle. The CDR3 reads CASRWTENTEAFF. CDR3 DNA: TGCGCCAGCAGATGGACAGAGAACACTGAAGCTTTCTTT.